Listed here are 19 T cell receptor beta chains from one sample, sequenced in a study of T cells and Merkel cell carcinoma outcomes (TCRdb year 2020). To prepare the library, the immunoSEQ multiplex PCR assay was applied. TCRdb's version of the immuneACCESS table is confined to in-frame rearrangements and falls short of the full clone set. An unresolved V gene accounts for under half of the shortfall where checked; the remainder is of unknown origin. This sample holds some 19,000 clones; about 80% were observed only once. The ten largest make up 3.1% of the sample. Sequences were obtained from tumor tissue from Merkel cell carcinoma. The receptor set was obtained from a human donor with Merkel cell carcinoma.

This rearrangement joins TRBV23-1 to TRBJ2-3; D not certain. TRBV23-1 is marked as an open reading frame, function uncertain. Between the trimmed V and J ends, which lost 8 bases and 2 bases, there was a span of 2 bases. CDR3 size: 10 residues. The CDR3 protein is CASHTDTQYF. CDR3 nucleotides: TGCGCCAGCCACACAGATACGCAGTATTTT.

By share of the sample, this clone is medium-sized. This chain joins TRBV4-1 and TRBJ1-1; D gene ambiguous. CDR1 and CDR2 from the germline V gene are MGHRA and YSYEKL. Trimming shortened V by 2 bases and J by 3 bases, and 13 bases separated the two germline ends. CDR3 length equals 15 residues. The CDR3 sequence: CASSQPTEGDTEAFF. The CDR3, as DNA: TGCGCCAGCAGCCAACCGACCGAGGGCGACACTGAAGCTTTCTTT.

The rearrangement uses TRBV7-9 and TRBJ2-3; TRBD2 matches at 10 bases. The CDR3 is 16 amino acids. The ends lost 1 base at V and 6 bases at J; junction bases unmatched: 7. CDR1 is SEHNR and CDR2 is FQNEAQ in the germline V gene (reference sequence). In nucleotides, the CDR3 is TGTGCCAGCAGCTTAGTGCTAGCGGGAGATAGGGATACGCAGTATTTT. As protein: CASSLVLAGDRDTQYF.

The chain links TRBV5-4 to TRBJ2-1; D is undetermined. CDR3 size: 13 residues. Per germline, CDR1 SGHNT and CDR2 YYREEE (reference sequence). V lost 0 bases, J lost 9 bases, and 10 bases lay in between. CDR3 region: CASSLVGWSEQFF. The DNA for the CDR3 is TGTGCCAGCAGCTTGGTCGGGTGGAGTGAGCAGTTCTTC.

The chain has TRBV6-1 and TRBJ1-2; D is undetermined. Deletions cut 1 base from V and 0 bases from J, with 12 bases between. The CDR3 runs to 16 residues. The germline gives CDR1 MNHNS, CDR2 SASEGT. The CDR3 nucleotides are TGTGCCAGCAGTGAAGGGGTGCAGGCAGCTAACTATGGCTACACCTTC. As protein: CASSEGVQAANYGYTF.

This clone was observed a few times. The gene calls are TRBV9 and TRBJ1-2; possible D gene TRBD1, 5 bases. The germline V and J ends were trimmed by 3 bases and 7 bases, with 19 bases remaining between them. The germline CDR1 and CDR2 sequences are SGDLS and YYNGEE. The CDR3 has 15 amino acids. The CDR3 loop is CASSAAGATVGGYTF. Written as DNA, the CDR3 is TGTGCCAGCAGCGCTGCCGGGGCAACGGTGGGTGGCTACACCTTC.

This chain links TRBV9 with TRBJ2-7; unclear D gene. The length of the CDR3 is 14 residues. CDR1 is SGDLS and CDR2 is YYNGEE in the germline V gene. V gave up 0 bases and J gave up 3 bases, with 10 bases separating them. The CDR3 reads CASSVGRADYEQYF. CDR3 bases: TGTGCCAGCAGCGTAGGCCGGGCTGACTACGAGCAGTACTTC. The complete variable domain, with remaining parts taken from reference TRBV9 and TRBJ2-7, reads DSGVTQTPKHLITATGQRVTLRCSPRSGDLSVYWYQQSLDQGLQFLIQYYNGEERAKGNILERFSAQQFPDLHSELNLSSLELGDSALYFCASSVGRADYEQYFGPGTRLTVT.

This clone was counted a few times. The chain links TRBV27 to TRBJ1-2; D perhaps matches TRBD1 (6 bases). V lost 2 bases and J 3 bases, leaving 13 bases between the germline ends. The CDR3 runs 15 residues. Looked up from germline, CDR1 is MNHEY and CDR2 is SMNVEV (reference sequence). The CDR3 is CASSLMPGVDYGYTF. The CDR3 DNA follows: TGTGCCAGCAGTTTAATGCCAGGGGTAGACTATGGCTACACCTTC.

CDR3 nucleotide sequence: TGTGCCAGCAGTTTAGGACAGTGGGGCTATGGCTACACCTTC. Translation gives CASSLGQWGYGYTF. The V and J genes are TRBV28 and TRBJ1-2; a possible D gene is TRBD1 (6 bases). Looked up from germline, CDR1 is MDHEN and CDR2 is SYDVKM. V lost 2 bases to trimming and J lost 4 bases, with 11 bases between them. This CDR3 comprises 14 residues.

The rearrangement joins TRBV5-1 to TRBJ2-1, with TRBD1 matching 8 bases. Germline assignment: CDR1 SGHRS and CDR2 YFSETQ. The CDR3 length is 15 residues. Losses at the gene ends were 7 bases for V and 1 base for J; bases not matched to a gene: 7. This chain's CDR3 is CASGTGPPSYNEQFF. In DNA form, the CDR3 reads TGCGCCAGCGGGACAGGACCACCTTCCTACAATGAGCAGTTCTTC.

The chain uses TRBV5-4 and TRBJ2-3; D perhaps matches TRBD1 (5 bases). CDR1 and CDR2 from the germline V gene are SGHNT and YYREEE (reference sequence). Trimming removed 5 bases at V and 3 bases at J, with 25 bases between. This CDR3 is 18 amino acids long. The CDR3 is CASSFGPSLGAQTDTQYF. CDR3 bases: TGTGCCAGCAGTTTCGGGCCTTCCCTAGGGGCACAGACAGATACGCAGTATTTT. The full variable domain, its missing parts supplied by reference TRBV5-4 and TRBJ2-3, is ETGVTQSPTHLIKTRGQQVTLRCSSQSGHNTVSWYQQALGQGPQFIFQYYREEENGRGNFPPRFSGLQFPNYSSELNVNALELDDSALYLCASSFGPSLGAQTDTQYFGPGTRLTVL.

This clone has just a few counts. The chain's CDR3 is CASSPLGGNEQYF. For the CDR3, the DNA is TGTGCCAGCTCACCACTGGGGGGGAACGAGCAGTACTTC. The V call is TRBV18, the J call TRBJ2-7; TRBD2 matches 7 bases. Germline V gives CDR1 KGHSH, CDR2 LQKENI. The CDR3 totals 13 residues. V lost 1 base, J lost 5 bases, and 2 bases stayed unmatched.

The chain couples TRBV5-1 to TRBJ1-1; D is undetermined. Germline assignment: CDR1 SGHRS and CDR2 YFSETQ. The CDR3 consists of 13 residues. V shed 4 bases and J shed 0 bases, with 7 bases lying between them. CDR3 coding DNA: TGCGCCAGCAGCGACACCATGAACACTGAAGCTTTCTTT. Its protein is CASSDTMNTEAFF.

This clone has just a few counts. The CDR3 loop reads CASRGSVGSYEQYF. The CDR3, as DNA: TGCGCCAGCAGAGGGTCTGTGGGCTCCTACGAGCAGTACTTC. V is TRBV5-1 and J is TRBJ2-7, with D hard to call. CDR1 SGHRS and CDR2 YFSETQ come from the germline V gene. This CDR3 has 14 amino acids. Trimming cost V 5 bases and J 0 bases, with 12 bases left between them.

This clone appeared a single time. The V and J genes are TRBV19 and TRBJ1-5; no firm D call. The CDR3 has 13 residues. Germline V gene data show CDR1 as LNHDA and CDR2 as SQIVND (reference sequence). V lost 7 bases, J lost 4 bases, and 11 bases lay in between. Here the CDR3 reads CASKFDHNQPQHF. CDR3 DNA: TGTGCCAGTAAATTTGACCATAATCAGCCCCAGCATTTT.

The table lists this clone with a few counts. The chain carries TRBV4-1 and TRBJ2-1, with a possible D match to TRBD2 (6 bases). CDR1 MGHRA and CDR2 YSYEKL come from the germline V gene. The V end lost 1 base, the J end lost 4 bases, and 11 bases lay between the germline ends. The length of the CDR3 is 15 residues. The DNA of the CDR3 is TGCGCCAGCAGCCAAGGAGGGACTCCGTACAATGAGCAGTTCTTC. Translating it yields CASSQGGTPYNEQFF.

The sample holds one count of this clone. V is TRBV7-8 and J is TRBJ2-7; 11 positions match TRBD1. Germline CDR1 SGHVS, CDR2 FQNEAQ. The CDR3 sequence is 15 residues long. Losses at the gene ends were 2 bases for V and 3 bases for J; bases not matched to a gene: 3. CDR3 protein: CASSLRGTGGYEQYF. The CDR3 DNA reads as TGTGCCAGCAGCTTAAGGGGGACAGGGGGCTACGAGCAGTACTTC.

V is TRBV6-1 and J is TRBJ1-1; D possibly corresponds to TRBD1 (6 bases). The length of the CDR3 is 14 residues. V lost 7 bases and J lost 2, with 14 bases in between. Germline V gives CDR1 MNHNS, CDR2 SASEGT. The CDR3 nucleotides read TGTGCCAGCACCATAGGGGGGAAAAACACTGAAGCTTTCTTT. It translates to CASTIGGKNTEAFF.

The V and J genes are TRBV5-4 and TRBJ2-1; D might be TRBD2 (5 bases). V was clipped by 4 bases and J by 3 bases, with 8 bases between them. The length of the CDR3 is 13 residues. CDR1 and CDR2 from the germline V gene are SGHNT and YYREEE (reference sequence). CDR3 DNA: TGTGCCAGCAGCGCCGGGGTCTACAATGAGCAGTTCTTC. Amino acids: CASSAGVYNEQFF.